A selection of T cell receptor beta chains follows, all from one sample in a study of blood T cell repertoires in COVID-19. Sequenced by immunoSEQ multiplex PCR; TCRdb stores in-frame clones only, minus some. In the table there are roughly 400,000 clones, under 90% of which are singletons. The specimen was PBMCs or T cells enriched from blood (not recorded which). The receptors derive from a woman aged 25 to 45 who had recovered from COVID-19. CDR3s include the opening cysteine and the closing phenylalanine or tryptophan. A D gene is named only where the DNA matches it firmly. Rows give clone size only sometimes, using once, few, many, or a class for an expanded clone.

clone size	V gene	J gene	D gene	CDR3 protein	CDR3 DNA
once	TRBV6-2/TRBV6-3	TRBJ2-5	.	CASSSTKTQYF	TGTGCCAGCAGTTCTACGAAGACCCAGTACTTC
.	TRBV18	TRBJ1-1	TRBD1	CASSPSRGSFETEAFF	TGTGCCAGCTCACCATCCAGGGGGAGCTTCGAGACTGAAGCTTTCTTT
.	TRBV10-1	TRBJ2-1	.	CASSESFREQFF	TGCGCCAGCAGTGAGTCGTTTCGTGAGCAGTTCTTC
.	TRBV18	TRBJ1-1	.	CASSPGESEAFF	TGTGCCAGCTCACCAGGGGAGAGTGAAGCTTTCTTT
.	TRBV29-1	TRBJ1-1	TRBD1	CSVEDLGTGGAGTEAFF	TGCAGCGTTGAAGATCTGGGGACAGGGGGCGCGGGCACTGAAGCTTTCTTT
.	TRBV5-6	TRBJ1-5	TRBD1	CASSLRRTGEANQPQHF	TGTGCCAGCAGCTTGAGGAGAACAGGGGAAGCGAATCAGCCCCAGCATTTT
.	TRBV27	TRBJ1-4	TRBD1	CASSLVGTEVISELFF	TGTGCCAGCAGTTTAGTCGGGACAGAGGTTATATCGGAACTGTTTTTT
.	TRBV28	TRBJ2-1	.	CASSSGLDNEQFF	TGTGCCAGCAGTTCCGGGTTAGACAATGAGCAGTTCTTC
.	TRBV10-3	TRBJ1-1	.	CATGWGTEAFF	TGTGCCACAGGGTGGGGCACTGAAGCTTTCTTT
.	TRBV7-3	TRBJ1-5	.	CASSMGHLQPQHF	TGTGCCAGCAGCATGGGACATCTTCAGCCCCAGCATTTT
.	TRBV13	TRBJ1-2	.	CASSFRGQYGYTF	TGTGCCAGCAGCTTCCGCGGACAATATGGCTACACCTTC
.	TRBV28	TRBJ1-1	.	CASSFRDTEAFF	TGTGCCAGCAGTTTCCGGGACACTGAAGCTTTCTTT
.	TRBV3-1/TRBV3-2	TRBJ2-5	TRBD2	CASSLGRWETQYF	TGTGCCAGCAGCCTCGGGAGGTGGGAGACCCAGTACTTC
.	TRBV7-2	TRBJ1-5	.	CASSQNGFRHQPQHF	TGTGCCAGCAGTCAAAACGGGTTTCGGCATCAGCCCCAGCATTTT
.	TRBV5-6	TRBJ2-1	.	CASSLVVAAGMRNEQFF	TGTGCCAGCAGCTTGGTGGTCGCGGCAGGGATGCGCAATGAGCAGTTCTTC
.	TRBV11-2	TRBJ2-3	TRBD2	CASSRGSSGRVDTQYF	TGTGCCAGCAGCCGGGGTAGTAGCGGGAGGGTGGATACGCAGTATTTT
once	TRBV11-2	TRBJ2-1	TRBD2	CASSLVVAGSNEQFF	TGTGCCAGCAGCTTAGTGGTAGCGGGGTCCAATGAGCAGTTCTTC
once	TRBV9	TRBJ2-7	TRBD1	CASSLDLGQGTTSYEQYF	TGTGCCAGCAGCCTAGATCTCGGACAGGGGACTACCTCCTACGAGCAGTACTTC
.	TRBV2	TRBJ1-5	TRBD1	CASSMRQGRNQPQHF	TGTGCCAGCAGTATGCGACAGGGGCGGAATCAGCCCCAGCATTTT
once	TRBV19	TRBJ2-5	TRBD2	CASSPRERETQYF	TGTGCCAGTAGTCCGCGGGAGCGGGAGACCCAGTACTTC
once	TRBV11-1	TRBJ1-6	.	CASSLNRGNNSPLHF	TGTGCCAGCAGCTTAAATAGGGGTAATAATTCACCCCTCCACTTT
.	TRBV9	TRBJ1-6	.	CASSRDTSSYNSPLHF	TGTGCCAGCAGCCGCGACACCAGCTCCTATAATTCACCCCTCCACTTT
once	TRBV5-1	TRBJ2-7	TRBD1	CASSLAPGQGNSYEQYF	TGCGCCAGCAGCTTGGCCCCGGGACAGGGGAATTCCTACGAGCAGTACTTC
.	TRBV7-3	TRBJ2-1	TRBD2	CASSLSGSSYNEQFF	TGTGCCAGCAGTTTAAGCGGGAGCTCCTACAATGAGCAGTTCTTC
.	TRBV27	TRBJ1-1	.	CASSLSLRTEAFF	TGTGCCAGCAGTTTATCCTTGAGGACTGAAGCTTTCTTT
.	TRBV7-2	TRBJ1-5	TRBD1	CASSLWTGNQPQHF	TGTGCCAGCAGCTTATGGACAGGGAATCAGCCCCAGCATTTT
once	TRBV11-2	TRBJ1-1	TRBD1	CASSPTLGQGEITEAFF	TGTGCCAGCAGCCCGACACTAGGACAGGGGGAGATCACTGAAGCTTTCTTT
.	TRBV7-9	TRBJ2-2	.	CASSSLTGSAGELFF	TGTGCCAGCAGCTCCCTAACAGGGTCAGCCGGGGAGCTGTTTTTT
.	TRBV29-1	TRBJ2-7	.	CSVTYEAYEQYF	TGCAGCGTAACTTACGAGGCTTACGAGCAGTACTTC
.	TRBV5-1	TRBJ2-5	TRBD1	CASSPGQGEETQYF	TGCGCCAGCAGCCCGGGACAGGGTGAGGAGACCCAGTACTTC
few	TRBV27	TRBJ2-2	TRBD2	CASSLRLAGPGELFF	TGTGCCAGCAGTTTGCGGCTAGCGGGTCCCGGGGAGCTGTTTTTT
.	TRBV5-4	TRBJ2-3	TRBD1	CASSPSHPTGGTDTQYF	TGTGCCAGCAGCCCTTCACATCCAACAGGGGGCACAGATACGCAGTATTTT
.	TRBV3-1/TRBV3-2	TRBJ2-5	.	CASSQDPGPQETQYF	TGTGCCAGCAGCCAAGACCCAGGGCCTCAGGAGACCCAGTACTTC
.	TRBV3-1/TRBV3-2	TRBJ2-1	TRBD1	CASSQFRTGGSYNEQFF	TGTGCCAGCAGCCAATTCAGGACAGGGGGCTCCTACAATGAGCAGTTCTTC
.	TRBV11-3	TRBJ1-6	.	CASSREHSPLHF	TGTGCCAGCAGCCGGGAGCATTCACCCCTCCACTTT
.	TRBV24-1	TRBJ2-1	TRBD2	CATSGTSGTNYNEQFF	TGTGCCACCAGTGGGACTAGCGGGACCAATTACAATGAGCAGTTCTTC
once	TRBV10-3	TRBJ2-7	TRBD1	CASGSTSGTGGGEQYF	TGTGCCAGCGGTTCGACCTCCGGGACAGGGGGCGGCGAGCAGTACTTC
once	TRBV21-1	TRBJ1-1	.	CASSSRGRGSGTEAFF	TGTGCCAGCAGCTCAAGGGGGAGGGGGAGCGGCACTGAAGCTTTCTTT
.	TRBV4-2	TRBJ1-5	TRBD1	CASSPTTGIDQPQHF	TGTGCCAGCAGCCCCACGACAGGGATCGATCAGCCCCAGCATTTT
.	TRBV28	TRBJ1-5	TRBD1	CASTSRQGNQPQHF	TGTGCCAGCACCAGCCGACAGGGCAACCAGCCCCAGCATTTT
.	TRBV6-5	TRBJ2-5	.	CASRLGTAKETQYF	TGTGCCAGCAGACTGGGGACTGCGAAAGAGACCCAGTACTTC
.	TRBV5-1	TRBJ2-1	TRBD2	CASRFGVLAGEPSYNEQFF	TGCGCCAGCAGATTTGGGGTACTAGCGGGAGAGCCGTCCTACAATGAGCAGTTCTTC
.	TRBV12-5	TRBJ2-1	TRBD1	CASGLVVEDVYFGQGSSYNEQFF	TGTGCTAGTGGTTTGGTGGTGGAAGACGTCTACTTTGGACAGGGGAGCTCCTACAATGAGCAGTTCTTC
once	TRBV2	TRBJ2-3	TRBD1	CASSPRTGGGDTQYF	TGTGCCAGCAGCCCTCGGACAGGGGGTGGAGATACGCAGTATTTT